The next 11 T cell receptor beta chains were all read from a single sample in a study of blood T cell repertoires in COVID-19. Profiling relied on immunoSEQ multiplex PCR, and the TCRdb table lists in-frame clones only, not all of them. The repertoire includes tens of thousands of clones, about three quarters of them detected once, and 7% sits in the top ten. What was sequenced was peripheral blood. Source of these receptors: a man in his 70s with acute or convalescent COVID-19.

The chain has TRBV5-1 and TRBJ1-4; 9 nucleotides line up with TRBD1. V was pared by 1 base and J by 6 bases, with 4 bases of the junction left unmatched. The CDR3 extends over 15 amino acids. Germline lookup yields CDR1 SGHRS and CDR2 YFSETQ. For the CDR3, the DNA is TGCGCCAGCAGCTTGACGGGACAGGGAGATGAAAAACTGTTTTTT. This sequence encodes CASSLTGQGDEKLFF.

This clone was detected only once. The gene calls are TRBV27 and TRBJ2-4, with 11 bases matching TRBD1. Germline CDR1 reads MNHEY; CDR2 reads SMNVEV (reference sequence). CDR3 length equals 17 residues. With 5 bases clipped from V and 1 base from J, the junction kept 7 bases outside the gene matches. CDR3 nucleotides: TGTGCCAGCAGTCATATCCGGGACAGGGGGGCCAAAAACATTCAGTACTTC. It is translated as CASSHIRDRGAKNIQYF.

This clone was counted between two and nine times. This sequence joins TRBV18 and TRBJ1-6, with unresolved D. Germline assignment: CDR1 KGHSH and CDR2 LQKENI. V was shortened by 3 bases and J by 7 bases, with 7 bases between the two germline ends. The CDR3 has 13 amino acids. The CDR3 DNA follows: TGTGCCAGCTCACCTGAGCTCAATTCACCCCTCCACTTT. This codes for CASSPELNSPLHF. Using reference TRBV18 and TRBJ1-6 for the parts outside the CDR3, the full variable domain is NAGVMQNPRHLVRRRGQEARLRCSPMKGHSHVYWYRQLPEEGLKFMVYLQKENIIDESGMPKERFSAEFPKEGPSILRIQQVVRGDSAAYFCASSPELNSPLHFGNGTRLTVT.

V and J are TRBV19 and TRBJ2-3, with 7 bases that match TRBD1. Trimming removed 4 bases from V and 7 bases from J; junction bases left unmatched: 8. Germline V gives CDR1 LNHDA, CDR2 SQIVND (reference sequence). There are 14 residues in the CDR3. The CDR3 loop is CASSTRQGPNTQYF. The CDR3 region has the DNA TGTGCCAGTAGTACCCGACAGGGTCCAAATACGCAGTATTTT.

This chain uses TRBV11-2 with TRBJ1-4; 7 bases are shared with TRBD1. CDR3 size: 18 residues. Trimming removed 0 bases from V and 4 bases from J; junction bases left unmatched: 11. Germline CDR1 and CDR2: SGHAT and FQNNGV. The CDR3 loop is CASSLDQGDRPNNEKLFF. The CDR3 region has the DNA TGTGCCAGCAGCTTAGATCAAGGGGACAGACCGAATAATGAAAAACTGTTTTTT.

The V call is TRBV7-2, the J call TRBJ1-2; no definite D call. In germline, CDR1 is SGHTA, CDR2 FQGNSA. The CDR3 is 13 residues long. Trimming took 4 bases from V and 4 from J, leaving 10 bases between them. DNA for the CDR3: TGTGCCAGCAGCTCGACAACCCTCTATGGCTACACCTTC. Translating gives CASSSTTLYGYTF.

There are a few counts of this clone. The chain employs TRBV19 and TRBJ1-1, with D perhaps matching TRBD1 (6 bases). Germline V gene data show CDR1 as LNHDA and CDR2 as SQIVND (reference sequence). V gave up 4 bases and J gave up 0 bases, with 12 bases separating them. CDR3 size: 15 residues. The chain's CDR3 is CASSRGGNLNTEAFF. The CDR3 nucleotides read TGTGCCAGTAGTAGGGGGGGCAACTTGAACACTGAAGCTTTCTTT.

The chain couples TRBV29-1 to TRBJ2-1, with 11 bases aligning to TRBD2. The CDR3 consists of 13 residues. The V gene's germline CDR1 is SQVTM and CDR2 ANQGSEA. With V trimmed by 8 bases and J by 5 bases, 5 bases remained unmatched. CDR3 in DNA: TGCAGCTTTAGCGGGGGGGAAAACAATGAGCAGTTCTTC. Translated: CSFSGGENNEQFF.

This clone has only a few counts. This chain connects TRBV28 to TRBJ2-7, with a possible D match to TRBD1 (7 bases). The CDR3 sequence is 16 residues long. In germline, CDR1 is MDHEN, CDR2 SYDVKM. V dropped 5 bases and J dropped 4 bases, with 21 bases sitting between them. The CDR3 coding sequence is TGTGCCAGCAGTCCCCTAGGACGGAGGGGGCCTTACGAGCAGTACTTC. This encodes CASSPLGRRGPYEQYF.

This clone showed up just a few times. The chain joins TRBV4-2 to TRBJ1-1; unclear D gene. The CDR3 runs to 16 residues. Germline V CDR1 and CDR2: LGHNA, YNFKEQ. V shed 0 bases and J shed 0 bases, with 11 bases lying between them. The CDR3 sequence is CASSQDKGGMNTEAFF. DNA for the CDR3: TGTGCCAGCAGCCAAGATAAAGGAGGGATGAACACTGAAGCTTTCTTT.

The V call is TRBV28, the J call TRBJ2-7; D is perhaps TRBD2 (7 bases). V was shortened by 3 bases and J by 2 bases, with 11 bases between the two germline ends. Germline values: CDR1 MDHEN, CDR2 SYDVKM. CDR3 length: 14 amino acids. The CDR3: CASSFGGAAYEQYF. The CDR3 nucleotides read TGTGCCAGCAGTTTTGGGGGGGCGGCCTACGAGCAGTACTTC. Based on the CDR3 plus reference TRBV28 and TRBJ2-7, the full variable domain is DVKVTQSSRYLVKRTGEKVFLECVQDMDHENMFWYRQDPGLGLRLIYFSYDVKMKEKGDIPEGYSVSREKKERFSLILESASTNQTSMYLCASSFGGAAYEQYFGPGTRLTVT.